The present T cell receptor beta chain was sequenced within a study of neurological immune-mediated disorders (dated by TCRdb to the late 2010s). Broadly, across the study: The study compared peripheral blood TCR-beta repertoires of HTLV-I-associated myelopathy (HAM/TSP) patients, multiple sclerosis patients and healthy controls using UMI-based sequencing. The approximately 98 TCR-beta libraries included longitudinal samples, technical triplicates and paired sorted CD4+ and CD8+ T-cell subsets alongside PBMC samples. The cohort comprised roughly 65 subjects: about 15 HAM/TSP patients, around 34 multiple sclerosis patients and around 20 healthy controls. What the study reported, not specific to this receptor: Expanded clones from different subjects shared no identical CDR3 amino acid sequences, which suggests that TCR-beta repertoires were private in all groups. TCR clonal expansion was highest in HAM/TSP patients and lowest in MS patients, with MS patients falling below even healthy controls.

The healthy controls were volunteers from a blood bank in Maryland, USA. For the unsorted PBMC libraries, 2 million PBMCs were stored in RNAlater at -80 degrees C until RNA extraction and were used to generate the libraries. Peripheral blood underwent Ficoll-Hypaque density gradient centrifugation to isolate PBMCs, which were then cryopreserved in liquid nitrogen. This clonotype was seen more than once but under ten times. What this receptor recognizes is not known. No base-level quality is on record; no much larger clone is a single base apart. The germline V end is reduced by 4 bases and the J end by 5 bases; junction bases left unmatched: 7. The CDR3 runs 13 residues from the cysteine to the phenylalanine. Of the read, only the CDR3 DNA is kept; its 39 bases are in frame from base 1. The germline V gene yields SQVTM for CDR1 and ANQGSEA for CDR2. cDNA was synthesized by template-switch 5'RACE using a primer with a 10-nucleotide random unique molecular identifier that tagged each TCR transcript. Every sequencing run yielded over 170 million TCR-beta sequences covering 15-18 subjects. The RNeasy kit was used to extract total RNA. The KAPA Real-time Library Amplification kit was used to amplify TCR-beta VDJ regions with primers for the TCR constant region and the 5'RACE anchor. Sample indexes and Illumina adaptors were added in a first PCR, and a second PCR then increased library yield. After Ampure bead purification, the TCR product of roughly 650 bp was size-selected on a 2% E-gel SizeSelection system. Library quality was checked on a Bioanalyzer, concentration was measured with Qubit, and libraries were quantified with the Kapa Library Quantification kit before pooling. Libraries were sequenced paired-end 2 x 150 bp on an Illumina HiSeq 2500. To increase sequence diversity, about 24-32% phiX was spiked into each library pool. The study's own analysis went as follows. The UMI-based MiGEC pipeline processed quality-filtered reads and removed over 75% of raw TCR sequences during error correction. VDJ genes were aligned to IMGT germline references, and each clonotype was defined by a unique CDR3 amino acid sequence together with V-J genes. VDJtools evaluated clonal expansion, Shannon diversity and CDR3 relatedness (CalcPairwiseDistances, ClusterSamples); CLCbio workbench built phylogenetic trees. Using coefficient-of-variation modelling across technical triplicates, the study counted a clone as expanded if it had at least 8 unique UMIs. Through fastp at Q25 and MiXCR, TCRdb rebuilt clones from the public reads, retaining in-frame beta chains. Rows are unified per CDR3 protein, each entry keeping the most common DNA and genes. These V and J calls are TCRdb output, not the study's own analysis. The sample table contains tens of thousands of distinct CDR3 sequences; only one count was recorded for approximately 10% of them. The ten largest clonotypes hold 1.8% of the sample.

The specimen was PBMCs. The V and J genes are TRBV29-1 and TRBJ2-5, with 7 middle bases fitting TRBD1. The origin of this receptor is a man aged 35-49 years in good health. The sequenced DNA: TGCAGCGTTGTTACCCAGGGGGTGGAGACCCAGTACTTC. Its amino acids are CSVVTQGVETQYF. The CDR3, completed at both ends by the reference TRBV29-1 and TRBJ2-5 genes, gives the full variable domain SAVISQKPSRDICQRGTSLTIQCQVDSQVTMMFWYRQQPGQSLTLIATANQGSEATYESGFVIDKFPISRPNLTFSTLTVSNMSPEDSSIYLCSVVTQGVETQYFGPGTRLLVL.